This TCR beta chain was retrieved from a study of T-cell reconstitution after alpha-beta-depleted transplantation in children (TCRdb year 2016). Regarding the complete study: The study quantitatively tracked T-cell immune reconstitution after TCRalphabeta/CD19-depleted allogeneic hematopoietic cell transplantation in children using TCR repertoire profiling. The research as a whole found: Hyperexpanded clone frequencies declined over subsequent months; after one year, T-cell counts and TCRbeta diversity were mostly attributed to newly produced T cells. Apparently early alphabetaT-cell count recovery about two months after transplant reportedly relied on only several hundred rapidly expanded clones derived from non-depleted graft cells. In some patients, high TCRbeta diversity at day 60 was attributed to recipient T cells and intrathymic progenitors that had survived conditioning.

The junction carries 15 bases between V and J, which are trimmed by 6 bases and 3 bases respectively. CDR1 and CDR2, per the germline V gene, are MNHNS and SASEGT. The CDR3 covers 15 residues, taking in both the cysteine and the phenylalanine. The entry retains the CDR3 DNA only, 45 bases that are in frame from base 1. Receptor libraries were prepared by PCR. Sequencing used an Illumina HiSeq 2500. To normalize quantification of the TCRbeta repertoire, the TCR libraries were built with molecular barcoding that relied on unique molecular identifiers. Starting from the raw public reads, TCRdb applied fastp trimming at Q25, assembled clones with MiXCR and retained in-frame beta chains. Identical CDR3 protein sequences are pooled into one entry, listed with their most common genes and DNA. This sample comprises 700,000 to 950,000 distinct CDR3 sequences, roughly 15% of them detected only once. Around 5% of the sample is in the top ten clones.

This clonotype came up a few times. Its antigen is currently not known. The record has no base qualities; no much larger clone is one base away. The sample's treatment or condition, from its label and the paper: allogeneic hematopoietic cell transplantation with graft depleted of TCRalphabeta T cells and CD19 B cells. The transplant recipients were children given TCRalphabeta/CD19-depleted allogeneic hematopoietic cell grafts. The source of this sequence is a male patient younger than 18 who had a stem cell transplant for acute lymphoblastic leukemia, so the T cells may come from the graft donor. The sequence joins TRBV6-1 to TRBJ1-5; tentative D gene TRBD1, with 5 bases matching. This specimen consisted of PBMCs, mostly from graft donor cells, obtained 360 days after TCRalphabeta/CD19-depleted stem cell transplant. The DNA sequence is TGTGCCAGCAGCAGCCCGGGACGGGTCAATCAGCCCCAGCATTTT. This sequence encodes CASSSPGRVNQPQHF.